This T cell receptor beta chain is drawn from a study of blood T cell repertoires in COVID-19. Libraries were prepared by immunoSEQ multiplex PCR; TCRdb keeps only in-frame clonotypes and omits some of them. The sample comprises about 140,000 clones, 80% of which are singletons, and approximately 3.5% rests with the top ten. This CDR3 spans 13 amino acids. The germline CDR1 and CDR2 sequences are SEHNR and FQNEAQ (reference sequence). Trimming took 5 bases from V and 8 from J; bases not matched to a gene: 8. The chain carries TRBV7-9 and TRBJ1-2; 7 nucleotides agree with TRBD1. Sequenced material: peripheral blood. The clonotype comes from a man between 70 and 80 years old who had recovered from COVID-19. The CDR3: CASSVQTGVGYTF. In nucleotides, the CDR3 is TGTGCCAGCAGCGTTCAAACAGGGGTCGGCTACACCTTC.